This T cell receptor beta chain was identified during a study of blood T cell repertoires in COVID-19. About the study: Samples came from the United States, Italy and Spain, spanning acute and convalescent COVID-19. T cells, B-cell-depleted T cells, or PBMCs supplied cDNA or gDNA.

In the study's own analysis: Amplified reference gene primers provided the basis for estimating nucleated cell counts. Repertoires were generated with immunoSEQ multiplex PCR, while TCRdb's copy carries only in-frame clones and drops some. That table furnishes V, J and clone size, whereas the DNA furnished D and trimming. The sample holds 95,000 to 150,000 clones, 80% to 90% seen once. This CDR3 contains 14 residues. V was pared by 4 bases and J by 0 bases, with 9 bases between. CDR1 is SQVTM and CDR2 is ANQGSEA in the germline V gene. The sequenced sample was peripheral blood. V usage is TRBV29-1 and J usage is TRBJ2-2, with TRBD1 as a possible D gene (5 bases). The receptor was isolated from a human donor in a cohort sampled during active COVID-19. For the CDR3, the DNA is TGCAGCGTTGTTGAGACAGCGAACACCGGGGAGCTGTTTTTT. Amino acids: CSVVETANTGELFF.